This TCR beta chain appears in the sequencing data of a study of CD8 T cells in ankylosing spondylitis. Study-wide results and caveats: The clones that were linked to disease were reported to be significantly enriched in matched synovial fluid samples from ankylosing spondylitis patients. Disease-linked clones bore a CD8+ phenotype and were relatively rare in peripheral blood.

This clonotype was counted a few times. Its specificity is not known. Making the TCR beta libraries involved quantitative 5'-RACE with molecular barcodes. TCRdb itself ran the 5' RACE reads through MiXCR, one entry per CDR3 protein. The sample has under 120,000 distinct CDR3 sequences, approximately 25% seen once. Germline V gene data show CDR1 as GTSNPN and CDR2 as SVGIG (reference sequence). The CDR3 runs to 14 residues. V was shortened by 1 base and J by 3 bases, with 11 bases between the two germline ends. This chain connects TRBV30 to TRBJ2-3, with D perhaps matching TRBD2 (5 bases). The clonotype originates from a male donor with ankylosing spondylitis. What was sequenced was synovial fluid, either unsorted or a sorted T cell fraction (not recorded which). CDR3 sequence: CAWSASFLTDTQYF. CDR3 DNA sequence: TGTGCCTGGAGTGCTAGCTTTTTGACAGATACGCAGTATTTT.